This T cell receptor (beta chain) originates from a study of cytomegalovirus exposure and HLA in healthy donors. Looking at the study overall: Early released data comprised 80 million or so unique TCRs from HLA-typed donors.

General study results and limits: Most likely, a cluster of highly shared sequence variants arose as a sequencing artifact. Overall, approximately 150 TCR beta chains were annotated as cytomegalovirus-associated. A few chains linked to CMV were shown in vitro to be specific for CMV antigens.

Trimming cost V 1 base and J 6 bases, with 16 bases left between them. Germline CDR1 is SGHVS and CDR2 is FQNEAQ. The CDR3 consists of 15 residues. As to this clone: Its antigen is still unknown.

PCR involved 60 Vbeta and 13 Jbeta primers. Libraries were prepared by immunoSEQ multiplex PCR; TCRdb keeps only in-frame clonotypes and omits some of them. The data hold approximately 170,000 clones, with 75% to 90% observed a single time. The chain has TRBV7-8 and TRBJ2-7; D might be TRBD1 (6 bases). The sequence derives from a boy between 2 and 10 years old in good health and CMV-seronegative. Sequencing input: PBMCs. The CDR3 spells CASSLGLPFRGEQYF. The CDR3 DNA reads TGTGCCAGCAGCTTAGGTTTGCCCTTCAGGGGCGAGCAGTACTTC.